This TCR beta chain was captured in a study of T cell changes during pregnancy in multiple sclerosis. Profiled with immunoSEQ multiplex PCR; TCRdb holds only in-frame clones, not every one. The sample yields fewer than 90,000 clones, over 80% seen once. This TCR came from a female donor with multiple sclerosis, enrolled in a pregnancy study. The specimen was peripheral blood, collected in the first trimester of pregnancy.

CDR3 region: CASSLGRISTDTQYF. The CDR3 region has the DNA TGTGCCAGCAGCCTGGGCAGGATTTCCACAGATACGCAGTATTTT. This chain uses TRBV28 with TRBJ2-3; no definite D call. The V and J ends lost 6 bases and 2 bases respectively, with 15 bases between them. This CDR3 is built from 15 residues. Germline CDR1 MDHEN, CDR2 SYDVKM.